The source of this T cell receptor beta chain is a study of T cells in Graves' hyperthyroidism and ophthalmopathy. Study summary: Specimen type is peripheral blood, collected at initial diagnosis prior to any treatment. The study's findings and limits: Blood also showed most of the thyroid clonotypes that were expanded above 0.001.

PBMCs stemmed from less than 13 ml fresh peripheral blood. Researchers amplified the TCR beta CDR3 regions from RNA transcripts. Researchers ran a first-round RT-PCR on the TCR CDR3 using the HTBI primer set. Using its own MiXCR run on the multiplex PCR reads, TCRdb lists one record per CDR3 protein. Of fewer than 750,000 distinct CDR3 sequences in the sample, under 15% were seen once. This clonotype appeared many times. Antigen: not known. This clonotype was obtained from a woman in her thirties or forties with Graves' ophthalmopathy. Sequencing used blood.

In DNA, the CDR3 is TGTGCCAGCAGAGCGCAGGGGTGGTCTGAAGCTTTCTTT. Protein sequence: CASRAQGWSEAFF. The chain links TRBV27 to TRBJ1-1, with D possibly matching TRBD1 (6 bases). V gave up 6 bases and J gave up 6 bases, with 14 bases separating them. Germline V lookup: CDR1 MNHEY, CDR2 SMNVEV (reference sequence). The CDR3 runs 13 residues.